This T cell receptor beta chain was identified in a study of OX40 agonist ivuxolimab in advanced cancers. Background on the study: The drug used for patients, ivuxolimab, was an agonistic anti-OX40 (CD134) antibody.

The table lists this clone with a few counts. Clones were read by immunoSEQ multiplex PCR, and TCRdb kept only the in-frame ones, dropping some. The top ten clones hold approximately 12% of a sample with some 50,000 clones, 89% of them seen once. The material sequenced was CD4+ or CD8+ T cells sorted from blood, taken in a trial of the OX40 agonist ivuxolimab. The receptor was derived from an adult with an advanced solid tumor such as melanoma, head and neck, liver or kidney cancer.

CDR3: CASSHNWDRGTNQPQHF. In nucleotides, the CDR3 is TGCGCCAGCAGTCACAATTGGGACAGGGGCACGAATCAGCCCCAGCATTTT. J is TRBJ1-5 and V is TRBV4-3; TRBD1 aligns across 10 bases. The CDR3 is made up of 17 amino acids. Germline V gene data show CDR1 as LGHNA and CDR2 as YSLEER. J was trimmed by 4 bases and V by 6 bases; bases with no gene match: 12.